The present TCR beta chain was sequenced within a study of cytomegalovirus exposure and HLA in healthy donors. Study-level findings and limits: It emerged from a later analysis that several of the most significant clusters appeared to be linked to common viral pathogens. The authors assumed roughly uniform sequencing depth across donors for presence/absence analyses.

About this clone itself: Its antigen is still unknown.

From germline, CDR1 is SGHNT and CDR2 YYREEE (reference sequence). V was trimmed by 1 base and J by 4 bases, leaving 11 bases between them. This CDR3 spans 14 amino acids. The PCR ran on 60 Vbeta and 13 Jbeta primers. Sequenced by immunoSEQ multiplex PCR; TCRdb stores in-frame clones only, minus some. The table lists some 120,000 clones, over 65% of them singletons. The chain recombines TRBV5-4 with TRBJ1-2; D unresolved. The sample comprised PBMCs. The clonotype comes from a man younger than 30 in good health and CMV-seronegative. The CDR3 is CASSLPGELYGYTF. In DNA form, the CDR3 reads TGTGCCAGCAGCTTGCCGGGAGAACTCTATGGCTACACCTTC.